This TCR beta chain was profiled in a study of graft-versus-host responses after intestinal transplantation. General study results and limits: Circulating GvH clone levels at their peak were associated with HvG declines (early post-transplant). There were GvH clones found in recipient marrow, and some of them appeared first in ileum or blood.

TCRdb's table, derived via immunoSEQ multiplex PCR, lists solely in-frame clones and lacks some. The sample contains approximately 89,000 clones, 90% of which appear only once. CDR3 length: 15 residues. The ends were cut back, 3 bases at V and 3 bases at J, with 13 bases in the middle. The germline V gene has CDR1 KGHSH and CDR2 LQKENI. Comment on this clone: As yet, its antigen is unknown.

This receptor was obtained from a human patient who received an intestinal transplant, so some T cells may come from the graft donor. The V gene is TRBV18, the J gene TRBJ2-3; perhaps TRBD2 as D (7 bases). The source was PBMCs, collected approximately 420 days after intestinal transplant. In DNA form, the CDR3 reads TGTGCCAGCTCACCTGGCGGGGGCCGGACAGATACGCAGTATTTT. This sequence encodes CASSPGGGRTDTQYF.